The rows below give T cell receptor beta chains drawn from one sample of a study of T cell therapy after organ transplantation. TCRdb's table, derived via immunoSEQ multiplex PCR, lists solely in-frame clones and lacks some. The sample holds 20,000 to 25,000 clones, 84% seen once. Antigens of these TCRs are unknown. The material sequenced was CD8+ T cells from blood, taken after autologous CMV-specific T cell therapy. The receptor source for this set is a human patient who had received a solid organ transplant and had CMV disease. Some T cells could come from the graft donor. The conserved cysteine and the conserved F or W are not part of the CDR3 here. Fields, in order: J gene, V gene, CDR3 protein.

>TRBJ1-2|TRBV5-1
ASNPGQGNYGYT
>TRBJ2-1|TRBV6-1
ASSEGDGTFYNEQF
>TRBJ2-7|TRBV4-3
ASSQVWLAGYEQY
>TRBJ2-1|TRBV9
ASSVTSGGNNEQF
>TRBJ1-5|TRBV2
ASMGLGNQPQH
>TRBJ1-2|TRBV7-2
ASLREVGYGYT
>TRBJ2-3|TRBV16
ASSLLSTDTQY
>TRBJ1-2|TRBV6-5
ASSSSGVDYGYT
>TRBJ2-1|TRBV7-3
ASSSSHNEQF
>TRBJ1-5|TRBV9
ASSLGRHNQPQH
>TRBJ2-7|TRBV6-1
ASRLLTGYEQY
>TRBJ2-1|TRBV4-3
ASSQEPTREQF
>TRBJ2-7|TRBV13
ASSFLGEQY
>TRBJ2-2|TRBV11-2
ASKDRDRGTGGELF
>TRBJ2-7|TRBV5-1
ASSLGYEQY
>TRBJ2-7|TRBV6-5
ASGSNSGFYEQY
>TRBJ2-7|TRBV4-1
ASSATSGRAEQY
>TRBJ2-1|TRBV7-9
ASSPDEGNEQF
>TRBJ2-3|TRBV5-8
ASSFLAGTLDTQY
>TRBJ1-4|TRBV28
ASSQGQYEKLF
>TRBJ2-4|TRBV4-3
ASSQGRTGGENIQY
>TRBJ1-5|TRBV6-5
ASILHPTENQPQH